This T cell receptor beta chain was captured in a study of spatial heterogeneity in lung cancer. This clonotype was seen a few times. As to time point: sample taken at primary tumor resection. A total of about 73 untreated early-stage non-small cell lung cancer patients served as donors. TCRs were sequenced from unsorted whole RNA of tumor, nontumor lung or PBMC. The CDR3 runs to 17 residues. V was clipped by 4 bases and J by 5 bases, with 20 bases between them. CDR1 is KGHDR, CDR2 SFDVKD, per germline. Individually, TCR cDNA molecules were each labelled with a unique molecular identifier. TCRdb reanalysed the 5' RACE reads using MiXCR and keeps one entry per CDR3 protein. Seen here are just over 75,000 distinct CDR3 sequences, approximately 8% observed once, and the top ten hold under 8%.

Specimen: PBMCs, collected at surgery. The V and J genes are TRBV24-1 and TRBJ2-1; D tentatively reads TRBD1 or TRBD2 (6 bases each). The TCR sequence derives from a male donor with early-stage non-small cell lung cancer. The CDR3 loop reads CATSDSSPGGRDNEQFF. The CDR3 nucleotides read TGTGCCACCAGTGACTCTTCCCCTGGGGGGCGCGACAATGAGCAGTTCTTC.